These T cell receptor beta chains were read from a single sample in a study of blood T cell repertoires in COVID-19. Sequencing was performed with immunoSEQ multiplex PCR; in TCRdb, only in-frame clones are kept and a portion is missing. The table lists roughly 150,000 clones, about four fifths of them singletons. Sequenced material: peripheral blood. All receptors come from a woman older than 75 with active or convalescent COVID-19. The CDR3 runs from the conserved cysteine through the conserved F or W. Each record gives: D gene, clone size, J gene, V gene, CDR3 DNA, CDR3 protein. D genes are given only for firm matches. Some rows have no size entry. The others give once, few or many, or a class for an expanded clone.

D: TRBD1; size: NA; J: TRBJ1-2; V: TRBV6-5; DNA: TGTGCCAGCAGTCCGGCGTCAGGGGGCGGTGGCTACACCTTC; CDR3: CASSPASGGGGYTF
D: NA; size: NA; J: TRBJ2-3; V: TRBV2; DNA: TGTGCCAGCAGTGAATTTGAGGATACGCAGTATTTT; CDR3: CASSEFEDTQYF
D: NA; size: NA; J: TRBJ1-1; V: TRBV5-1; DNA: TGCGCCAGCAGCTTCGACTACAGGGTTACCACTGAAGCTTTCTTT; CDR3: CASSFDYRVTTEAFF
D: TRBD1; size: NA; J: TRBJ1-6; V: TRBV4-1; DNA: TGCGCCAGCAGCCAAGTAAGGGGGCAGTCACCCCTCCACTTT; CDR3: CASSQVRGQSPLHF
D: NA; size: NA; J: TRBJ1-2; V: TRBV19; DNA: TGTGCCAGTAGTTCAGGCTTCTATGGCTACACCTTC; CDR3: CASSSGFYGYTF
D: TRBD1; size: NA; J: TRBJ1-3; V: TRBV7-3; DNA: TGTGCCAGCAGTCCAACAGGGGGCATCGGAAACACCATATATTTT; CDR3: CASSPTGGIGNTIYF
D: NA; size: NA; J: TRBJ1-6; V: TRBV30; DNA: TGTGCCTGGAGTAGGAGCTCCTATAATTCACCCCTCCACTTT; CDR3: CAWSRSSYNSPLHF
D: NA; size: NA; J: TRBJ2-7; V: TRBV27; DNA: TGTGCCAGCGGCCCCTTAGCGGCATCCTCCTACGAGCAGTACTTC; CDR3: CASGPLAASSYEQYF
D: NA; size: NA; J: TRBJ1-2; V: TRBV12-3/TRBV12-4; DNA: TGTGCCAGCAGCAGAAGGACAGTACCGGGCTACACCTTC; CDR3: CASSRRTVPGYTF
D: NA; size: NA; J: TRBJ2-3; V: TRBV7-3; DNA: TGTGCCAGCAGCTTAATTCTCGCAGATACGCAGTATTTT; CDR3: CASSLILADTQYF
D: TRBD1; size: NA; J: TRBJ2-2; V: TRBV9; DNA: TGTGCCAGTGGGGACAGGGTGAACACCGGGGAGCTGTTTTTT; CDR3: CASGDRVNTGELFF
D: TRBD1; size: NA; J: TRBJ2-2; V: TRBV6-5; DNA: TGTGCCAGCAGTCCGGGACAGGGAATTCCCGGGGAGCTGTTTTTT; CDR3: CASSPGQGIPGELFF
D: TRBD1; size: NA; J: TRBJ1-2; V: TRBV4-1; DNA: TGCGCCAGCAGCCAAGGTAACGACAGGGATGGCTACACCTTC; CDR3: CASSQGNDRDGYTF
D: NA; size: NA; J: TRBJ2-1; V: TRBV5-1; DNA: TGCGCCAGCAGCTTGGGCCAGGACAATGAGCAGTTCTTC; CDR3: CASSLGQDNEQFF
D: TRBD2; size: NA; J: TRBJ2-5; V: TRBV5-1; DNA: TGCGCCAGCAGCGGGACTAGCGGGATTGAGACCCAGTACTTC; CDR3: CASSGTSGIETQYF
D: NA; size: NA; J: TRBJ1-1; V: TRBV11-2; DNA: TGTGCCAGCAGCTCGACACCCCAGGGCGCTGAAGCTTTCTTT; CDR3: CASSSTPQGAEAFF
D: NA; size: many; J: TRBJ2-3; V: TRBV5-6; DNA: TGTGCCAGCAGCTTGGCCCCCACTAGCACAGATACGCAGTATTTT; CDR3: CASSLAPTSTDTQYF
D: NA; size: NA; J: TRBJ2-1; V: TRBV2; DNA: TGTGCCAGCAGTGAAATGAGGAGGGATGAGCAGTTCTTC; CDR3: CASSEMRRDEQFF
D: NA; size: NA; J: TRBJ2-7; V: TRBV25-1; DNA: TGTGCCAGCAGTGAATTAGGGGCGACCTACGAGCAGTACTTC; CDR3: CASSELGATYEQYF
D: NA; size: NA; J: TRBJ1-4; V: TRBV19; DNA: TGTGCCAGTAGTATGTTGGGTAGGAGTAATGAAAAACTGTTTTTT; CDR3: CASSMLGRSNEKLFF
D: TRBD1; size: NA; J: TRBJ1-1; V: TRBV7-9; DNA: TGTGCCAGCAGCGACGACAGGGGGCTGGCTGAAGCTTTCTTT; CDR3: CASSDDRGLAEAFF
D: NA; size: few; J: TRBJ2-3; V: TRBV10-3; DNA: TGTGCCATCAGTGTTGCAGGGATGGATACGCAGTATTTT; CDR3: CAISVAGMDTQYF
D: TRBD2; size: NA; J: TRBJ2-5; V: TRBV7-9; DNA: TGTGCCAGCAGCCGGACTAGCGGGAGCCGTGAGACCCAGTACTTC; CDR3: CASSRTSGSRETQYF
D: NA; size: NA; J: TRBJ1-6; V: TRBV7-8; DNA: TGTGCCAGCAGCTTACCAGTCCGGGGAAGGAGCTCCTATAATTCACCCCTCCACTTT; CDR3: CASSLPVRGRSSYNSPLHF
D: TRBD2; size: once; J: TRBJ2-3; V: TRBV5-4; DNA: TGTGCCAGCAGCTTGGTTGGGCTAGCGGGAGCGCCTCGCACAGATACGCAGTATTTT; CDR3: CASSLVGLAGAPRTDTQYF
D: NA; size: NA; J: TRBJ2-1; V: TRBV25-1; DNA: TGTGCCAGCAGGCCCGCGGCCGGTTTGACCTACAATGAGCAGTTCTTC; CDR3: CASRPAAGLTYNEQFF
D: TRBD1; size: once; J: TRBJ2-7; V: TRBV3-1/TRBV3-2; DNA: TGTGCCAGCAGCCCTTCCCCCGGCAGGGGGTCGAGCTCCTACGAGCAGTACTTC; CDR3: CASSPSPGRGSSSYEQYF
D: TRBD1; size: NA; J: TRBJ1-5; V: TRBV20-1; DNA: TGCAGTGCTAGTAAGGACAGGGATCAGCCCCAGCATTTT; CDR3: CSASKDRDQPQHF
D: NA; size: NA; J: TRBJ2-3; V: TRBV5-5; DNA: TGTGCCAGCAGCTATTATGGCACAGATACGCAGTATTTT; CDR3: CASSYYGTDTQYF
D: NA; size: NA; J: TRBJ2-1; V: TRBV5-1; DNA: TGCGCCAGCAGCTTGGCCGGGAGTATTTACAATGAGCAGTTCTTC; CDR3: CASSLAGSIYNEQFF
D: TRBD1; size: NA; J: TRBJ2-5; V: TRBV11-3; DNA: TGTGCCAGCAGCTTAGCCTCGGGACAGGGAGGTCAAGAGACCCAGTACTTC; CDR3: CASSLASGQGGQETQYF
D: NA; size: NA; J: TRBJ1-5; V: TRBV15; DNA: TGTGCCACCAGCAGAGATGAAGGGGAAGGCGGCAATCAGCCCCAGCATTTT; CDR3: CATSRDEGEGGNQPQHF
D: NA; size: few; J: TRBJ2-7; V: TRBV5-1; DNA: TGCGCCAGCAGCCTGACTAGCTACGAGCAGTACTTC; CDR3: CASSLTSYEQYF
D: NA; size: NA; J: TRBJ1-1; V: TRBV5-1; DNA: TGCGCCAGCAGCTTATTTGGTGAGGGAGCTTTCTTT; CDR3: CASSLFGEGAFF
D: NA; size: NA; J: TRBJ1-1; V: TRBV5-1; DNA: TGCGCCAGCAGCTTCCAGGCAGGGATGAACACTGAAGCTTTCTTT; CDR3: CASSFQAGMNTEAFF
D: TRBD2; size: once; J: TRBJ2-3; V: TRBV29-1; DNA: TGCAGCGGCAGTAGCGGGAGGGGTCAACAGGATACGCAGTATTTT; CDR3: CSGSSGRGQQDTQYF
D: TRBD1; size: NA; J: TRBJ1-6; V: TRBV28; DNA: TGTGCCAGCAGATTTACAGGGGCAGGCTATAATTCACCCCTCCACTTT; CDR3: CASRFTGAGYNSPLHF
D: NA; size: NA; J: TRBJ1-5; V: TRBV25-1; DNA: TGTGCCAGCAAACTAGAGGGTCAGCCCCAGCATTTT; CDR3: CASKLEGQPQHF
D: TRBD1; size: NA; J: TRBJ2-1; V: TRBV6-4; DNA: TGTGCCAGCAAAACCCCCGGGACAGGGGGCGAAAATGAGCAGTTCTTC; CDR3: CASKTPGTGGENEQFF
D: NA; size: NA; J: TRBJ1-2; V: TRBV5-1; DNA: TGCGCCAGCAGCTTGGGGGGACAAGCAGGGGTCTACACCTTC; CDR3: CASSLGGQAGVYTF
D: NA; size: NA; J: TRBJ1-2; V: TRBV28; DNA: TGTGCCAGCAGTTTACGCCAACTACAGGGCCCCTCTTATGGCTACACCTTC; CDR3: CASSLRQLQGPSYGYTF
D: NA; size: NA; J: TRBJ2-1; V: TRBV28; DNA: TGTGCCAGCAGTTTTCGGTTTGGTGAGCAGTTCTTC; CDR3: CASSFRFGEQFF
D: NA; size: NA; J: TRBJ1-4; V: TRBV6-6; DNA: TGTGCCAGCAGTTACGCGGGAGTTAATGAAAAACTGTTTTTT; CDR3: CASSYAGVNEKLFF
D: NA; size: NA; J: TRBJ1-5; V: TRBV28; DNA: TGTGCCAGCAGTTTCTCGCAGGGCCAGCCCCAGCATTTT; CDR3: CASSFSQGQPQHF
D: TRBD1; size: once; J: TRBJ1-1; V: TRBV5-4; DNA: TGTGCCAGCAGCCTGGGACAGAAACGGGACACTGAAGCTTTCTTT; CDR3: CASSLGQKRDTEAFF
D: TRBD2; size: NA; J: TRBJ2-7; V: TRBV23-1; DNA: TGCGCCAGCAGTCAATCAGGGACTAGCGGGCCCTACGAGCAGTACTTC; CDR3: CASSQSGTSGPYEQYF
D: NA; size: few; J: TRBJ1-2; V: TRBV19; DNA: TGTGCCAGTTACAGGGACTATGGCTACACCTTC; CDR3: CASYRDYGYTF
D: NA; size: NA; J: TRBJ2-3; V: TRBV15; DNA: TGTGCCACCAGCCTGGGCCCCGGCACAGATACGCAGTATTTT; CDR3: CATSLGPGTDTQYF
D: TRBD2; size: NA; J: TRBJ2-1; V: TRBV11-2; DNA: TGTGCCAGCAGCTTAGTTCCCCTAGCGGGAGGGGGGAATGAGCAGTTCTTC; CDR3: CASSLVPLAGGGNEQFF